A selection of T cell receptor beta chains follows, all from one sample in a study of T cells in Graves' hyperthyroidism and ophthalmopathy. From the multiplex PCR reads, TCRdb called clonotypes with MiXCR, one entry per CDR3 protein. Of 330,000 or so distinct CDR3 sequences listed, less than 20% were seen once; the top ten hold around 15%. Sequencing input: blood. These receptors were collected from a woman in her thirties or forties with Graves' ophthalmopathy. Each CDR3 is given without its conserved first and last residue. The D gene is left open where the match is weak.

TRBV6-1	NA	TRBJ1-2	ASSVNSYGYT
TRBV3-1	NA	TRBJ1-2	ASSPRHGSGYGYT
TRBV6-2/TRBV6-3	NA	TRBJ2-6	ASSYVETPLSGANVLT
TRBV6-1	TRBD1	TRBJ1-2	ASRNLHRGDYGYT
TRBV27	NA	TRBJ2-7	ASRQASYEQY
TRBV30	TRBD1	TRBJ2-7	AWSARGSSYEQY
TRBV6-1	NA	TRBJ2-7	ASSAKGYEQY
TRBV6-5	NA	TRBJ1-2	AISSKYGYI
TRBV6-1	NA	TRBJ1-5	ASSVASFTGSRQPQH
TRBV5-8	TRBD1	TRBJ2-5	ASSPGTGDFETQY
TRBV18	TRBD1	TRBJ1-1	ASSPRGTANTEAF
TRBV30	NA	TRBJ1-5	AWSAGFVQPQH
TRBV5-4	TRBD2	TRBJ2-7	ASSLGEIGGASYEQY
TRBV19	TRBD1	TRBJ2-5	ASTAGTGANQITTQY
TRBV2	TRBD1	TRBJ1-1	AGRDRGAAEAF
TRBV29-1	NA	TRBJ2-2	SVWQNTGELF
TRBV13	TRBD1	TRBJ1-2	ASSLGRDRAYGYT
TRBV24-1	TRBD1	TRBJ1-5	ATRGDRDNQPQH
TRBV30	NA	TRBJ1-1	AWTGGNTEAF
TRBV28	NA	TRBJ2-5	ASSAERKTQY
TRBV3-1	TRBD2	TRBJ2-2	ASSSTSARGTGELF
TRBV20-1	NA	TRBJ1-5	SASPPQGVVQPQH
TRBV28	NA	TRBJ2-2	ASSISTGFGTGELF
TRBV6-2/TRBV6-3	NA	TRBJ2-5	ASSANRDFLETQY
TRBV28	NA	TRBJ1-5	ASSTQGSQPQH
TRBV9	NA	TRBJ1-2	ASSVGVRDLYGYT
TRBV15	NA	TRBJ2-3	ATAPPVRTDTQY
TRBV12-3/TRBV12-4	NA	TRBJ2-7	ASSNRDRAYEQY
TRBV30	NA	TRBJ1-1	AWTPLSFNTEAF
TRBV7-8	TRBD1	TRBJ1-1	ASSTHRVFRGGDTEAF
TRBV28	NA	TRBJ1-2	ASSARVHYGYI
TRBV30	TRBD1	TRBJ1-2	AWSVDREYGYT
TRBV7-2	TRBD2	TRBJ2-5	ASSLTSGLYQETQY
TRBV19	NA	TRBJ2-7	ASSMREVPYEQY
TRBV30	NA	TRBJ2-2	GGAGELF
TRBV11-2	TRBD2	TRBJ2-3	ASSFYLGTSRTDTQY
TRBV2	NA	TRBJ2-7	ASSDSLRGSYEQY
TRBV20-1	TRBD2	TRBJ2-5	SATSGSGETQY
TRBV28	NA	TRBJ2-7	ASTQGGYEQY
TRBV7-2	TRBD2	TRBJ2-7	ASSLVTSGSYEQY